This T cell receptor beta chain originates from a study of cytomegalovirus exposure and HLA in healthy donors. In germline, CDR1 is SGHAT, CDR2 FQNNGV. V was trimmed by 5 bases and J by 12 bases, leaving 17 bases between them. The CDR3 totals 13 residues. Primers for the PCR totalled 60 Vbeta and 13 Jbeta. Profiling relied on immunoSEQ multiplex PCR, and the TCRdb table lists in-frame clones only, not all of them. In the table there are more than 95,000 clones, about 80% of which are singletons. What was sequenced was PBMCs. The rearrangement joins TRBV11-2 to TRBJ1-5; D may be TRBD1 (5 bases). The receptor comes from a man under 40 in good health and CMV-seropositive. This chain's CDR3 is CASSKTQALLQHF. CDR3 in DNA: TGTGCCAGCAGCAAGACACAGGCCCTTCTCCAGCATTTT.